Listed below are T cell receptor beta chains from one sample, sequenced in a study of T cells after yellow fever vaccination. TCRdb processed the 5' RACE reads anew with MiXCR; each CDR3 protein has one entry. The sample includes some 120,000 distinct CDR3 sequences, approximately 14% of them seen just once. The material was CD8+ T cells sorted from PBMCs, obtained 5 days after the yellow fever booster vaccination. The source is a man between 18 and 29 years old who received the YFV17D yellow fever vaccine. The CDR3 runs from the conserved cysteine through the conserved F or W. Fields, in order: clone size, D gene, V gene, J gene, CDR3 DNA, CDR3 protein. The D gene is left open where the match is weak. Rows give clone size only sometimes, using once, few, many, or a class for an expanded clone.

few	TRBD1	TRBV4-3	TRBJ2-1	TGCGCCAGCAGCCAATCCGGGACAGGGTATGCTGAGCAGTTCTTC	CASSQSGTGYAEQFF
NA	NA	TRBV9	TRBJ2-3	TGTGCCAGCAGCGTGAGCGGCACAGATACGCAGTATTTT	CASSVSGTDTQYF
NA	NA	TRBV20-1	TRBJ1-3	TGCAGTGCTCAGGTTGGCAGTGGAAACACCATATATTTT	CSAQVGSGNTIYF
many	NA	TRBV27	TRBJ1-1	TGTGCCAGCAGCTTGGGACTGAACACTGAAGCTTTCTTT	CASSLGLNTEAFF
NA	NA	TRBV11-2	TRBJ2-5	TGTGCCAGCAGCTTGGGAAGCCGCCAAGAGACCCAGTACTTC	CASSLGSRQETQYF
NA	NA	TRBV7-9	TRBJ2-2	TGTGCCAGCAGCTTAGCGGGGGTAGCCGGGGAGCTGTTTTTT	CASSLAGVAGELFF
NA	TRBD1	TRBV4-1	TRBJ2-1	TGCGCCAGCAGCCAAAGGGGGCAATACAATGAGCAGTTCTTC	CASSQRGQYNEQFF
NA	NA	TRBV29-1	TRBJ2-5	TGCAGCGTGGGGCGGGGTGGAGAGACCCAGTACTTC	CSVGRGGETQYF
NA	TRBD2	TRBV7-3	TRBJ2-1	TGTGCCAGCAGCCCCGCGGGGGCGGGGGGGAACTACAATGAGCAGTTCTTC	CASSPAGAGGNYNEQFF
few	NA	TRBV27	TRBJ2-1	TGTGCCAGCAAGGGATGGAACAGCCACTCCTACAATGAGCAGTTCTTC	CASKGWNSHSYNEQFF
once	TRBD1	TRBV5-1	TRBJ2-7	TGCGCCAGCTCCGGGACAGGATACGAGCAGTACTTC	CASSGTGYEQYF
NA	NA	TRBV12-3/TRBV12-4	TRBJ1-1	TGTGCCAGCAGTTTAGTCAGGGTCACTGAAGCTTTCTTT	CASSLVRVTEAFF
few	NA	TRBV6-4	TRBJ1-6	TGTGCCAGCAGTGACGGGGCGTCCGAGCCCCTCCACTTT	CASSDGASEPLHF
few	NA	TRBV7-9	TRBJ2-1	TGTGCCAGCAGCTTACCCGGCTCCCCAGCCTACAATGAGCAGTTCTTC	CASSLPGSPAYNEQFF
few	NA	TRBV20-1	TRBJ2-7	TGCAGTGCTAGAGATCGAGGCGGGCCATTCACCTACGAGCAGTACTTC	CSARDRGGPFTYEQYF
NA	NA	TRBV7-9	TRBJ1-6	TGTGCCAGCAGCCGGAGACAGGAGTCGGGTTCACCCCTCCACTTT	CASSRRQESGSPLHF